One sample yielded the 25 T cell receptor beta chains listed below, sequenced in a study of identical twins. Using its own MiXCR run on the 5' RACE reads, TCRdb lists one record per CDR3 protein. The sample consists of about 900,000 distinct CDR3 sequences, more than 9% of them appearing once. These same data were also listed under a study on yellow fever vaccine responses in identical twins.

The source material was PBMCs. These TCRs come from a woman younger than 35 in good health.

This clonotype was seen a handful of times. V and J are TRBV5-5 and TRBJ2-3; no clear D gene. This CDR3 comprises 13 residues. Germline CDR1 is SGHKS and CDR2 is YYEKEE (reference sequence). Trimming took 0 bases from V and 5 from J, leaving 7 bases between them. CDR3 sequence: CASSLASVDTQYF. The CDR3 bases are TGTGCCAGCAGCTTGGCGAGCGTAGATACGCAGTATTTT.

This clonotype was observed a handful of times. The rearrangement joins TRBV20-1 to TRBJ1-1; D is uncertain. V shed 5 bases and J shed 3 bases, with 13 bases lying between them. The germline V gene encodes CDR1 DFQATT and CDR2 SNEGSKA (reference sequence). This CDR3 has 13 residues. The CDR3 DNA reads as TGCAGTGCTCGACCGGCTGGGGACACTGAAGCTTTCTTT. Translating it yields CSARPAGDTEAFF.

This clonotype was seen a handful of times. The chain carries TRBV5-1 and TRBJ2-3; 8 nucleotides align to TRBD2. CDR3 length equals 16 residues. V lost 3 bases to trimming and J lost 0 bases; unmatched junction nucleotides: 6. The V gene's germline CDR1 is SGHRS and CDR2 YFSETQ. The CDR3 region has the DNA TGCGCCAGCAGCTCCTTAGCGGGATCCAGCACAGATACGCAGTATTTT. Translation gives CASSSLAGSSTDTQYF.

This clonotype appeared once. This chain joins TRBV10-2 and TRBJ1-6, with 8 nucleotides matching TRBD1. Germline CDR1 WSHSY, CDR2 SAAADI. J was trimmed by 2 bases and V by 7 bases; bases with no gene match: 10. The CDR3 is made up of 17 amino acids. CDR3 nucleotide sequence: TGCGCCAGCATGACTGACAGGGGAACTACCTATAATTCACCCCTCCACTTT. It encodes CASMTDRGTTYNSPLHF.

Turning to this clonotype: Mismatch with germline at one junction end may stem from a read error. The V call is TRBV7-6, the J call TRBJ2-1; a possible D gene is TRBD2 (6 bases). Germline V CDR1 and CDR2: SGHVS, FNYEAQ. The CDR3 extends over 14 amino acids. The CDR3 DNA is TGTGCCAGCAGCTCGACTAGTTTGGGCATTGAGGAGTTCTTC. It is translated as CASSSTSLGIEEFF.

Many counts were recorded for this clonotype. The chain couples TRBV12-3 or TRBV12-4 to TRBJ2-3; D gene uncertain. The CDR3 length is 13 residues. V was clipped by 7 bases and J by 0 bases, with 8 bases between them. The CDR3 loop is CASTTASTDTQYF. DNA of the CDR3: TGTGCCAGCACGACCGCTAGCACAGATACGCAGTATTTT.

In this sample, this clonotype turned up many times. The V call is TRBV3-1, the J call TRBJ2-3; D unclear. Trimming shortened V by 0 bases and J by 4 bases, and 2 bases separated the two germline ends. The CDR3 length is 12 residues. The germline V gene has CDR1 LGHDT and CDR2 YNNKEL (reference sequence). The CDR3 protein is CASSQEADTQYF. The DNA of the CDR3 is TGTGCCAGCAGCCAAGAGGCAGATACGCAGTATTTT.

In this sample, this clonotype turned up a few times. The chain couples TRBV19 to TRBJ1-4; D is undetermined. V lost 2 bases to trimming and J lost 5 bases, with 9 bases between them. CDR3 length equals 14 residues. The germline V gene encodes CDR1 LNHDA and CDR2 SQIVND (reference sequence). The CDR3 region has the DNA TGTGCCAGTAGTATACGGCAGAAAAATGAAAAACTGTTTTTT. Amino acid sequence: CASSIRQKNEKLFF.

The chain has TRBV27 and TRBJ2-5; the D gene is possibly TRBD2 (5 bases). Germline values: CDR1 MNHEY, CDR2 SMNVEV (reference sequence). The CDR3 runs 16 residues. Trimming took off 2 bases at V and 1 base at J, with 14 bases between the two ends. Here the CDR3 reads CASSLGRGWGQETQYF. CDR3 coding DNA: TGTGCCAGCAGTTTAGGACGGGGATGGGGCCAAGAGACCCAGTACTTC.

In DNA form, the CDR3 reads TGCAGTGCTAGAGGAAGTCGCGGGGGGGCCGTATCCTACAATGAGCAGTTCTTC. Encoded protein: CSARGSRGGAVSYNEQFF. The chain employs TRBV20-1 and TRBJ2-1; the match to TRBD2 covers 9 bases. Looked up from germline, CDR1 is DFQATT and CDR2 is SNEGSKA (reference sequence). The CDR3 length is 18 residues. V trimming: 1 base; J trimming: 1 base; junction bases outside the gene matches: 11.

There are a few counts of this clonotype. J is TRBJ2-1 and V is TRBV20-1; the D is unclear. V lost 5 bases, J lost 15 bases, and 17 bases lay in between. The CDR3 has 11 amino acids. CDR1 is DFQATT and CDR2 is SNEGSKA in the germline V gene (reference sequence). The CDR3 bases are TGCAGTGCTGGGTATTCCGGAGTTCGGTTCTTC. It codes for CSAGYSGVRFF.

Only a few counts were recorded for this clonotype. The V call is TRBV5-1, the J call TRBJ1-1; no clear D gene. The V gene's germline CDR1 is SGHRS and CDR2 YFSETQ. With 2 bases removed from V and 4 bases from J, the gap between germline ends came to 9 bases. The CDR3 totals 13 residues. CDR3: CASSFGVSTEAFF. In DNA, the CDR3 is TGCGCCAGCAGCTTCGGGGTTTCCACTGAAGCTTTCTTT.

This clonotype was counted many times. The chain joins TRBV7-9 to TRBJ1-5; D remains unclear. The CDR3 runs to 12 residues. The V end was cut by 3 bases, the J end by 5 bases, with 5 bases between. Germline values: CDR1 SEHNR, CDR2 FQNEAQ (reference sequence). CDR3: CASSFADQPQHF. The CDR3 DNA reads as TGTGCCAGCAGCTTCGCCGATCAGCCCCAGCATTTT.

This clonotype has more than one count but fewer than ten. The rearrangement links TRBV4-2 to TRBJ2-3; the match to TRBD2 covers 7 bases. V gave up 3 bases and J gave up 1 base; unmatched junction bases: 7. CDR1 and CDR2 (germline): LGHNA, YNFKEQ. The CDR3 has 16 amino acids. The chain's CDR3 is CASSHFSGKGTDTQYF. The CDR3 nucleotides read TGTGCCAGCAGCCACTTCAGCGGGAAAGGCACAGATACGCAGTATTTT.

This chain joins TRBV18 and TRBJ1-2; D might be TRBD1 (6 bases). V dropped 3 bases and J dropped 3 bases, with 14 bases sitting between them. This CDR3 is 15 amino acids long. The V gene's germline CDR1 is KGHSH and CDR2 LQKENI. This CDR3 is CASSPLGGEDYGYTF. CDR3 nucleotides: TGTGCCAGCTCACCGCTGGGGGGCGAAGACTATGGCTACACCTTC.

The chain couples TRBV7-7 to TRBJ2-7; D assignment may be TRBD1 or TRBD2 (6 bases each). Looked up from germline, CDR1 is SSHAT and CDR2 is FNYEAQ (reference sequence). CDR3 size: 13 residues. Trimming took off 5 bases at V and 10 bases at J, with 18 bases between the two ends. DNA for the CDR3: TGTGCCAGCAGCAAGGGGGGCGACACCAGACAGTACTTC. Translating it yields CASSKGGDTRQYF.

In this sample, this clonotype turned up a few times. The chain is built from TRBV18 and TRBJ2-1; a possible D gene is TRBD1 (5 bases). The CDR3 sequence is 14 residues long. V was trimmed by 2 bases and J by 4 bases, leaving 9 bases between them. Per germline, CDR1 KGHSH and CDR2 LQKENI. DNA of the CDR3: TGTGCCAGCTCACCAGAGGACAATTACAATGAGCAGTTCTTC. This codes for CASSPEDNYNEQFF.

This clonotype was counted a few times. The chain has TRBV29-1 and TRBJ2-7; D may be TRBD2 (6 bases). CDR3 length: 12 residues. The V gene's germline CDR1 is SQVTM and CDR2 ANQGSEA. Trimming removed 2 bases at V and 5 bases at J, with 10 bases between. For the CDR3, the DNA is TGCAGCGTTGAACTTGGCGGGAACGAGCAGTACTTC. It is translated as CSVELGGNEQYF.

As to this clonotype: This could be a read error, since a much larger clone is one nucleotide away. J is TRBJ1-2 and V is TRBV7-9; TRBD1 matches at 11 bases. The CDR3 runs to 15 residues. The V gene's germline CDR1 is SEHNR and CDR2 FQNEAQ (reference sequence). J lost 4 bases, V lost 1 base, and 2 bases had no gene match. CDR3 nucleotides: TGTGCCAGCAGCTTAGGGACAGGGGGCATCTATGGCTACACCTTC. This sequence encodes CASSLGTGGIYGYTF. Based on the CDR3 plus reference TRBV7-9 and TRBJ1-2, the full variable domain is DTGVSQNPRHKITKRGQNVTFRCDPISEHNRLYWYRQTLGQGPEFLTYFQNEAQLEKSRLLSDRFSAERPKGSFSTLEIQRTEQGDSAMYLCASSLGTGGIYGYTFGSGTRLTVV.

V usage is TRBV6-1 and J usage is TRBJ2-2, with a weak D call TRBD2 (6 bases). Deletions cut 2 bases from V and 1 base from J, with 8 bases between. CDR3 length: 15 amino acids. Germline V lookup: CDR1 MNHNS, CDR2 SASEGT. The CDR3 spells CASSELGGNTGELFF. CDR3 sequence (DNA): TGTGCCAGCAGTGAATTGGGGGGGAACACCGGGGAGCTGTTTTTT.

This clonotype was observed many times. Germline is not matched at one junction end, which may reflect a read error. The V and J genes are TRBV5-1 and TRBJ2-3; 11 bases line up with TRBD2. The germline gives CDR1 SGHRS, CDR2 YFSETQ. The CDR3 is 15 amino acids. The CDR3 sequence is CASSPLAGGPDTQYF. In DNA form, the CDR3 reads TGTGCCAGCAGCCCCTTAGCGGGGGGGCCAGATACGCAGTATTTT.

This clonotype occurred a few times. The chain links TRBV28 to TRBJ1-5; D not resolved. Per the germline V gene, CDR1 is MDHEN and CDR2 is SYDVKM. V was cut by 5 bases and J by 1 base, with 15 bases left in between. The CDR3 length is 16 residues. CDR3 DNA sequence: TGTGCCAGCAGTCCCGCGTATCGTATAAGCAATCAGCCCCAGCATTTT. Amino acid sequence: CASSPAYRISNQPQHF.

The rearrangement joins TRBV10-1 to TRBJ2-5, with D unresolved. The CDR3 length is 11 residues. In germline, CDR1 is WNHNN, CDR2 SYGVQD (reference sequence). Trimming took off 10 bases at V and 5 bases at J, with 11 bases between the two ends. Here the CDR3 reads CATLQLETQYF. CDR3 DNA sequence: TGCGCCACCCTTCAATTGGAGACCCAGTACTTC.

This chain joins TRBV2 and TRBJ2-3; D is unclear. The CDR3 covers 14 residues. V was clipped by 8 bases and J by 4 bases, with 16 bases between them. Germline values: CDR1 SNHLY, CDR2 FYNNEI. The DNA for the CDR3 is TGTGCCAGCGAAAAAGGGTCGACCGCAGATACGCAGTATTTT. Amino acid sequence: CASEKGSTADTQYF.

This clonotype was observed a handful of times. The CDR3 nucleotides read TGTGCCATCAGTGAGTTGGAGGGGGCTGGCTCACCCCTCCACTTT. Its protein product is CAISELEGAGSPLHF. The chain couples TRBV10-3 to TRBJ1-6, with TRBD1 matching 7 bases. The CDR3 spans 15 residues. Trimming cost V 1 base and J 10 bases; bases outside gene matches: 7. Germline lookup yields CDR1 ENHRY and CDR2 SYGVKD.